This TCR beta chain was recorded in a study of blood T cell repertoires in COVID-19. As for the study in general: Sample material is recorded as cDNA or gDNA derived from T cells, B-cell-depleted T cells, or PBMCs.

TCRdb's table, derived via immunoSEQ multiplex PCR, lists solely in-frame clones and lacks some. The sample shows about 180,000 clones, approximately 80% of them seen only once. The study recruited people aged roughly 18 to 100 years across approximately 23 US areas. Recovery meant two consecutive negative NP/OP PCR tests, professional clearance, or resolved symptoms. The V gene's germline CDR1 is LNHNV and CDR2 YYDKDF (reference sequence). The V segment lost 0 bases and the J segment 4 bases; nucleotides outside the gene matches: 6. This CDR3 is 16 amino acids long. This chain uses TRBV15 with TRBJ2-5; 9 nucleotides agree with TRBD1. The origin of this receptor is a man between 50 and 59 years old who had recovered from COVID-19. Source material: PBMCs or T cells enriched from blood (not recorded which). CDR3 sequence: CATSRDMGQGRETQYF. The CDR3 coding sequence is TGTGCCACCAGCAGAGATATGGGACAGGGAAGAGAGACCCAGTACTTC.